A single sample is the source of the 28 T cell receptor beta chains below, sequenced in a study of OX40 agonist ivuxolimab in advanced cancers. Profiled with immunoSEQ multiplex PCR; TCRdb holds only in-frame clones, not every one. The sample has fewer than 60,000 clones; roughly 92% are singletons. The specimen comprised CD4+ or CD8+ T cells sorted from blood, sampled in a trial of the OX40 agonist ivuxolimab. These receptors were taken from an adult with an advanced solid tumor such as melanoma, head and neck, liver or kidney cancer.

The chain carries TRBV9 and TRBJ1-1; TRBD1 agrees at 8 bases. Trimming at V came to 4 bases and at J to 1 base, leaving 6 bases not matched to a gene. Germline CDR1 and CDR2: SGDLS and YYNGEE. The CDR3 runs 15 residues. The CDR3 nucleotides are TGTGCCAGCAGCCCAACCGGGACAGGGAACACTGAAGCTTTCTTT. Protein sequence: CASSPTGTGNTEAFF.

In its sample, this clone was seen once. In DNA form, the CDR3 reads TGTGCCAGCAGTTTAGGGCCGTTCGGGACCTACGAGCAGTACTTC. Its translation is CASSLGPFGTYEQYF. The chain couples TRBV28 to TRBJ2-7, with a tentative D call TRBD2 (5 bases). The CDR3 runs to 15 residues. From germline, CDR1 is MDHEN and CDR2 SYDVKM. V was shortened by 2 bases and J by 2 bases, with 13 bases between the two germline ends.

This rearrangement joins TRBV5-1 to TRBJ2-7; a weak D match, TRBD1 (6 bases). This CDR3 contains 14 residues. Trimming took 0 bases from V and 3 from J, leaving 10 bases between them. Germline CDR1 and CDR2: SGHRS and YFSETQ. Here the CDR3 reads CASSLGRGVYEQYF. CDR3 DNA: TGCGCCAGCAGCTTGGGCAGGGGAGTCTACGAGCAGTACTTC.

The chain uses TRBV11-2 and TRBJ2-2; a possible D gene is TRBD1 (5 bases). Trimming shortened V by 1 base and J by 3 bases, and 18 bases separated the two germline ends. The CDR3 sequence is 18 residues long. Germline V CDR1 and CDR2: SGHAT, FQNNGV. The CDR3 loop is CASSLVLVSGRDTGELFF. DNA of the CDR3: TGTGCCAGCAGCTTAGTTTTGGTTTCAGGGCGCGACACCGGGGAGCTGTTTTTT.

This clone has only one observation. The genes are TRBV19 and TRBJ2-7, with D tentatively TRBD1 (5 bases). CDR3 length: 12 amino acids. Germline CDR1 reads LNHDA; CDR2 reads SQIVND (reference sequence). V shed 5 bases and J shed 3 bases, with 8 bases lying between them. The CDR3 DNA follows: TGTGCCAGTAGTCATCAGGGCTACGAGCAGTACTTC. Translating it yields CASSHQGYEQYF.

CDR3 DNA sequence: TGCGCCAGCAGCCAAGCCGGGACAAAGTTTATCCCAGATACGCAGTATTTT. Its translation: CASSQAGTKFIPDTQYF. The chain employs TRBV4-1 and TRBJ2-3; D may be TRBD1 (6 bases). This CDR3 comprises 17 residues. From germline, CDR1 is MGHRA and CDR2 YSYEKL. V was shortened by 1 base and J by 4 bases, with 18 bases between the two germline ends.

The V and J genes are TRBV10-3 and TRBJ2-5; 9 nucleotides align to TRBD2. The germline V gene has CDR1 ENHRY and CDR2 SYGVKD. The CDR3 is 18 amino acids. V trimming: 2 bases; J trimming: 0 bases; junction bases outside the gene matches: 10. The CDR3 loop is CAISEAGSGRRNQETQYF. DNA for the CDR3: TGTGCCATCAGTGAGGCCGGTAGCGGGAGACGAAACCAAGAGACCCAGTACTTC.

Only one count was recorded for this clone. The chain employs TRBV5-1 and TRBJ2-7; D gene ambiguous. This CDR3 region has 13 residues. Between the trimmed V and J ends, which lost 2 bases and 5 bases, there was a span of 11 bases. Germline V CDR1 and CDR2: SGHRS, YFSETQ. The CDR3 nucleotides read TGCGCCAGCAGCTTATACAACAACCACGAGCAGTACTTC. It specifies CASSLYNNHEQYF.

J is TRBJ1-6 and V is TRBV7-2; 7 bases fit TRBD1. CDR3 size: 16 residues. CDR1 and CDR2 (germline): SGHTA, FQGNSA. With 3 bases clipped from V and 7 bases from J, the junction kept 9 bases outside the gene matches. The CDR3 DNA sequence: TGTGCCAGCAGCTTTAGAGGGGGCGCAGGCAATTCACCCCTCCACTTT. Translating gives CASSFRGGAGNSPLHF.

This chain joins TRBV4-1 and TRBJ2-3, with a tentative D call TRBD2 (6 bases). V was trimmed by 5 bases and J by 4 bases, leaving 13 bases between them. Germline V lookup: CDR1 MGHRA, CDR2 YSYEKL. The CDR3 has 14 amino acids. The CDR3 loop reads CASSEGLSPDTQYF. The DNA for the CDR3 is TGCGCCAGCAGCGAGGGACTTTCACCAGATACGCAGTATTTT.

This clone was seen only a few times. The sample holds other DNA sequences that translate to the same CDR3. The chain joins TRBV28 to TRBJ2-7; maybe TRBD1 (6 bases). Germline V lookup: CDR1 MDHEN, CDR2 SYDVKM. Trimming took 5 bases from V and 4 from J, leaving 15 bases between them. The CDR3 totals 14 residues. CDR3 amino acids: CASSKRTDGYEQYF. CDR3 nucleotide sequence: TGTGCCAGCAGTAAACGGACAGACGGGTACGAGCAGTACTTC.

V and J are TRBV15 and TRBJ1-5, with unresolved D. Trimming left V 0 bases short and J 5 bases short, with 5 bases between. CDR3 length: 13 residues. CDR1 and CDR2 from the germline V gene are LNHNV and YYDKDF (reference sequence). CDR3 DNA: TGTGCCACCAGCAGAGATCTTTATCAGCCCCAGCATTTT. Translated: CATSRDLYQPQHF.

This clone was recorded once. The chain has TRBV7-9 and TRBJ2-1, with D tentatively TRBD2 (5 bases). Germline V CDR1 and CDR2: SEHNR, FQNEAQ (reference sequence). This CDR3 comprises 17 residues. Trimming shortened V by 5 bases and J by 5 bases, and 22 bases separated the two germline ends. The CDR3, as DNA: TGTGCCAGCAGCCACAACACTAGAGCCGACCTCCACAATGAGCAGTTCTTC. Translating gives CASSHNTRADLHNEQFF.

The sample holds a few counts of this clone. This rearrangement joins TRBV7-9 to TRBJ2-5, with a possible D match to TRBD2 (6 bases). Germline loops: CDR1 SEHNR, CDR2 FQNEAQ (reference sequence). The V and J ends lost 3 bases and 4 bases respectively, with 9 bases between them. This CDR3 has 13 amino acids. The CDR3 region has the DNA TGTGCCAGCAGCTTTAGCGGCCCAGAGACCCAGTACTTC. Translated, it gives CASSFSGPETQYF.

The chain links TRBV2 to TRBJ2-5; no definite D call. The CDR3 covers 11 residues. V lost 4 bases and J 5 bases, leaving 5 bases between the germline ends. The V gene's germline CDR1 is SNHLY and CDR2 FYNNEI. DNA of the CDR3: TGTGCCAGCAGTGTTTGGGAGACCCAGTACTTC. Translating gives CASSVWETQYF. The whole variable domain, filled in from reference TRBV2 and TRBJ2-5, reads EPEVTQTPSHQVTQMGQEVILRCVPISNHLYFYWYRQILGQKVEFLVSFYNNEISEKSEIFDDQFSVERPDGSNFTLKIRSTKLEDSAMYFCASSVWETQYFGPGTRLLVL.

The chain combines TRBV5-6 with TRBJ2-5; no reliable D call. From germline, CDR1 is SGHDT and CDR2 YYEEEE. This CDR3 has 16 residues. The V gene lost 1 base and the J gene lost 1 base, with 14 bases spanning the gap. The CDR3 DNA reads as TGTGCCAGCAGCTTGTTTGGTGACCGCTTCCAAGAGACCCAGTACTTC. Amino acids: CASSLFGDRFQETQYF.

V is TRBV19 and J is TRBJ2-1; 15 bases map to TRBD2. V gave up 4 bases and J gave up 7 bases; unmatched junction bases: 14. The CDR3 extends over 19 amino acids. Germline V lookup: CDR1 LNHDA, CDR2 SQIVND (reference sequence). This chain's CDR3 is CASSTRGSTGTSGRNEQFF. The CDR3, as DNA: TGTGCCAGTAGTACTAGGGGCTCTACCGGGACTAGCGGGAGGAATGAGCAGTTCTTC. Supplemented by reference TRBV19 and TRBJ2-1, the full variable domain reads DGGITQSPKYLFRKEGQNVTLSCEQNLNHDAMYWYRQDPGQGLRLIYYSQIVNDFQKGDIAEGYSVSREKKESFPLTVTSAQKNPTAFYLCASSTRGSTGTSGRNEQFFGPGTRLTVL.

The CDR3 region has the DNA TGTGCCAGTAGTGTCTTCGTTATGCAGCAAGAGACCCAGTACTTC. It encodes CASSVFVMQQETQYF. The V and J genes are TRBV19 and TRBJ2-5; D gene ambiguous. Germline V gene lookup returns CDR1 LNHDA and CDR2 SQIVND (reference sequence). CDR3 length: 15 amino acids. V was trimmed by 5 bases and J by 2 bases, leaving 15 bases between them.

The chain employs TRBV5-6 and TRBJ2-5; D unclear. Germline V lookup: CDR1 SGHDT, CDR2 YYEEEE. This CDR3 has 12 amino acids. Trimming removed 4 bases at V and 1 base at J, with 5 bases between. The CDR3 DNA is TGTGCCAGCAGCCTTTCCCAAGAGACCCAGTACTTC. Its protein product is CASSLSQETQYF.

The J gene is TRBJ1-1, the V gene TRBV7-9, with D perhaps TRBD1 (5 bases). CDR1 SEHNR and CDR2 FQNEAQ come from the germline V gene (reference sequence). The CDR3 totals 13 residues. Trimming pared 5 bases from V and 2 bases from J, leaving 9 bases between. The CDR3 DNA sequence: TGTGCCAGCAGCCCGACAGACAACACTGAAGCTTTCTTT. It codes for CASSPTDNTEAFF.

The chain recombines TRBV6-5 with TRBJ2-7; D gene ambiguous. The CDR3 spans 13 residues. V was cut by 8 bases and J by 1 base, with 12 bases left in between. Per the germline V gene, CDR1 is MNHEY and CDR2 is SVGAGI. CDR3: CASRRTISYEQYF. The CDR3 nucleotides are TGTGCCAGCCGTCGCACTATTTCCTACGAGCAGTACTTC.

The chain recombines TRBV2 with TRBJ2-1, with D possibly matching TRBD1 (6 bases). The CDR3 sequence is 15 residues long. The germline V gene encodes CDR1 SNHLY and CDR2 FYNNEI. The V end was cut by 3 bases, the J end by 0 bases, with 9 bases between. The CDR3 nucleotides are TGTGCCAGCAGTGACCAGGGGAGCTCCTACAATGAGCAGTTCTTC. Translation: CASSDQGSSYNEQFF.

This sequence joins TRBV10-3 and TRBJ2-3; 8 bases map to TRBD1. From germline, CDR1 is ENHRY and CDR2 SYGVKD. CDR3 length: 14 residues. With 11 bases clipped from V and 3 bases from J, the junction kept 10 bases outside the gene matches. The CDR3 nucleotides read TGTGCCCTCAACCCAGGGGGCGCGACAGATACGCAGTATTTT. This gives the protein CALNPGGATDTQYF.

This sequence joins TRBV4-1 and TRBJ1-1; maybe TRBD1 (6 bases). There are 14 residues in the CDR3. The ends were cut back, 4 bases at V and 4 bases at J, with 13 bases in the middle. CDR1 and CDR2 from the germline V gene are MGHRA and YSYEKL. Written as DNA, the CDR3 is TGCGCCAGCAGCCTTCTAACAGGGATCACTGAAGCTTTCTTT. Residues: CASSLLTGITEAFF.

The chain joins TRBV5-1 to TRBJ1-4; no firm D call. The CDR3 spans 13 residues. Germline CDR1 is SGHRS and CDR2 is YFSETQ. With 5 bases removed from V and 8 bases from J, the gap between germline ends came to 13 bases. The CDR3 DNA follows: TGCGCCAGCAGAAAAGGAGCCGGGGAAAAACTGTTTTTT. The encoded protein is CASRKGAGEKLFF.

The chain carries TRBV2 and TRBJ2-3; TRBD2 agrees at 8 bases. There are 15 residues in the CDR3. Germline V gene lookup returns CDR1 SNHLY and CDR2 FYNNEI. Germline trimming cut 4 bases from V and 2 bases from J; bases unmatched to any gene: 5. The DNA for the CDR3 is TGTGCCAGCAGTGGGGCTAGCGGGCACACAGATACGCAGTATTTT. It specifies CASSGASGHTDTQYF.

This clone was recorded only once. V and J are TRBV6-6 and TRBJ1-1; D is uncertain. This CDR3 is 14 amino acids long. Trimming removed 2 bases from V and 10 bases from J, with 17 bases in between. Germline CDR1 MNHNY, CDR2 SVGAGI (reference sequence). CDR3 in amino acids: CASSYTGPVEAAFF. CDR3 in DNA: TGTGCCAGCAGTTACACGGGCCCGGTAGAGGCAGCTTTCTTT.

The chain couples TRBV6-1 to TRBJ2-7; D unclear. The CDR3 totals 15 residues. CDR1 and CDR2 from the germline V gene are MNHNS and SASEGT. Trimming removed 6 bases at V and 2 bases at J, with 17 bases between. Here the CDR3 DNA reads TGTGCCAGCAGCACCCCCGGCGTGTACCCCTACGAGCAGTACTTC. Its translation: CASSTPGVYPYEQYF.